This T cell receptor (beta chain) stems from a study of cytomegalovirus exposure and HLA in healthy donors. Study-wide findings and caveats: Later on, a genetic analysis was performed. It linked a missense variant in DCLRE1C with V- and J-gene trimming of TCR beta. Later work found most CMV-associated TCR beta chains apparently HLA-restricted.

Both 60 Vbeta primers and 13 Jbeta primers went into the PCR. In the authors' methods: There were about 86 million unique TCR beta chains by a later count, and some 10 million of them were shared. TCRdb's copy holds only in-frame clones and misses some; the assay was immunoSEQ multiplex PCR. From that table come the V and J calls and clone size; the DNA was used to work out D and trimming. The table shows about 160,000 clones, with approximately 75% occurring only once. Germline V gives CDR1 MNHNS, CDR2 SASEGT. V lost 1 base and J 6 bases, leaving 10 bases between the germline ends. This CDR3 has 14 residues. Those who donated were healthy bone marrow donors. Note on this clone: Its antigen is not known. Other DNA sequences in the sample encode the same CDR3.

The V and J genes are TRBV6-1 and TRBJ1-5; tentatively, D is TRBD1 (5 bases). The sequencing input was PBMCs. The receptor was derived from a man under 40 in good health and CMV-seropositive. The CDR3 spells CASSEGQGPQPQHF. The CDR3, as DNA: TGTGCCAGCAGTGAAGGGCAGGGCCCTCAGCCCCAGCATTTT.